The 9 T cell receptor beta chains presented below share a single source sample, sequenced in a study of blood T cell repertoires in COVID-19. Repertoires were generated with immunoSEQ multiplex PCR, while TCRdb's copy carries only in-frame clones and drops some. The sample lists about 380,000 clones; approximately 80% were seen once. Material for sequencing was peripheral blood. The receptors were gathered from a human donor with acute or convalescent COVID-19. The donor label of this sample is uncertain.

This chain connects TRBV27 to TRBJ2-1; the match to TRBD2 covers 10 bases. The CDR3 has 16 residues. The V segment lost 3 bases and the J segment 8 bases; nucleotides outside the gene matches: 10. Looked up from germline, CDR1 is MNHEY and CDR2 is SMNVEV (reference sequence). CDR3 sequence (DNA): TGTGCCAGCAGTTTGAGGGTCCTAGCGGGAGCATATGAGCAGTTCTTC. Translated: CASSLRVLAGAYEQFF.

The V and J genes are TRBV18 and TRBJ1-3; TRBD1 aligns across 7 bases. The V segment lost 4 bases and the J segment 3 bases; nucleotides outside the gene matches: 3. Germline-derived CDR1 and CDR2 are KGHSH and LQKENI. The CDR3 runs 14 residues. The CDR3 is CASSLDRVGNTIYF. In nucleotides, the CDR3 is TGTGCCAGCTCACTTGACAGGGTTGGAAACACCATATATTTT.

The J gene is TRBJ1-5, the V gene TRBV18, with a possible D match to TRBD1 (5 bases). V was clipped by 3 bases and J by 4 bases, with 16 bases between them. The CDR3 has 16 amino acids. Germline V CDR1 and CDR2: KGHSH, LQKENI. This CDR3 reads CASSPRGAAFNQPQHF. The CDR3 DNA is TGTGCCAGCTCACCCCGTGGGGCAGCCTTTAATCAGCCCCAGCATTTT.

The V gene is TRBV6-5, the J gene TRBJ2-1; 9 bases line up with TRBD2. The CDR3 contains 15 residues. The germline CDR1 and CDR2 sequences are MNHEY and SVGAGI. V trimming: 3 bases; J trimming: 6 bases; junction bases outside the gene matches: 6. In DNA, the CDR3 is TGTGCCAGCAGTTATTCTAGCGGGGTTATCAATGAGCAGTTCTTC. Protein sequence: CASSYSSGVINEQFF.

The rearrangement uses TRBV6-4 and TRBJ1-1; D call uncertain. This CDR3 has 14 residues. The germline CDR1 and CDR2 sequences are MRHNA and SNTAGT. V dropped 4 bases and J dropped 4 bases, with 13 bases sitting between them. As DNA, the CDR3 is TGTGCCAGCAGTGTCACGTACGGTTCCACTGAAGCTTTCTTT. Amino acid sequence: CASSVTYGSTEAFF.

This clone has more than one count but fewer than ten. The genes are TRBV19 and TRBJ1-1, with D tentatively TRBD1 (6 bases). This CDR3 has 16 residues. From germline, CDR1 is LNHDA and CDR2 SQIVND (reference sequence). V was cut by 3 bases and J by 1 base, with 15 bases left in between. The CDR3 protein is CASSMDLTGWNTEAFF. The CDR3 DNA follows: TGTGCCAGTAGTATGGATTTGACAGGCTGGAACACTGAAGCTTTCTTT.

This chain links TRBV11-3 with TRBJ2-7, with D maybe TRBD2 (5 bases). The CDR3 length is 13 residues. V lost 2 bases and J 6 bases, leaving 11 bases between the germline ends. Per the germline V gene, CDR1 is SGHNT and CDR2 is YENEEA. DNA for the CDR3: TGTGCCAGCAGCTTAATCCGGGGATCCGAGCAGTACTTC. Translated: CASSLIRGSEQYF.

This rearrangement joins TRBV7-6 to TRBJ2-1; 9 bases match TRBD2. The germline gives CDR1 SGHVS, CDR2 FNYEAQ. J was trimmed by 1 base and V by 6 bases; bases with no gene match: 10. The CDR3 sequence is 17 residues long. CDR3 residues: CASRPWAGGASYNEQFF. CDR3 in DNA: TGTGCCAGCAGGCCTTGGGCGGGAGGGGCTTCCTACAATGAGCAGTTCTTC.

The chain has TRBV19 and TRBJ1-2, with 7 nucleotides matching TRBD1. V was clipped by 7 bases and J by 2 bases; unmatched bases: 7. This CDR3 is 14 amino acids long. Germline lookup yields CDR1 LNHDA and CDR2 SQIVND (reference sequence). The CDR3 reads CASMRTGENYGYTF. Here the CDR3 DNA reads TGTGCCAGTATGAGGACAGGCGAGAACTATGGCTACACCTTC.